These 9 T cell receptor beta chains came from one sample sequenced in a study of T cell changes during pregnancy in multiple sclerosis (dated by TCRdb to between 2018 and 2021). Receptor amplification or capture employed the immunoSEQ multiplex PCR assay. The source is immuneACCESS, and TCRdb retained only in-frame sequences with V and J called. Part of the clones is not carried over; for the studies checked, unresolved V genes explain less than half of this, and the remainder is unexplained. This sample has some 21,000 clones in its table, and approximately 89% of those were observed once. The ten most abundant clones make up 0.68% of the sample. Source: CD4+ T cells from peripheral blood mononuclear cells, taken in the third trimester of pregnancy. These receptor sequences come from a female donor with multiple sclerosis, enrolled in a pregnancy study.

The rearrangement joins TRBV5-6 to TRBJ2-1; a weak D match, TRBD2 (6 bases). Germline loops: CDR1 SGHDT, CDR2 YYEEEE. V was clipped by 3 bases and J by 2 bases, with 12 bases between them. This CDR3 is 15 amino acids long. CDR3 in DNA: TGTGCCAGCAGCTATTTGGGGGGTCCCTACAATGAGCAGTTCTTC. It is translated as CASSYLGGPYNEQFF.

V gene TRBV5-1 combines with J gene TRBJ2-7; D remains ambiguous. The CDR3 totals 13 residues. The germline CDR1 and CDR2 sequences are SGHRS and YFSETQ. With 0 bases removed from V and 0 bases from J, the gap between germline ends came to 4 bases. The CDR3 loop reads CASSLDNSYEQYF. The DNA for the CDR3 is TGCGCCAGCAGCTTGGACAACTCCTACGAGCAGTACTTC.

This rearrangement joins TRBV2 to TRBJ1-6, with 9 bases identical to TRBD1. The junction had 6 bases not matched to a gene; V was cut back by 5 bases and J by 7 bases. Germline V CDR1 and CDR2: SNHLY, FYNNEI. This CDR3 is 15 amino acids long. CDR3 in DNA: TGTGCCAGCAGTTTCCAGACAGGGGGGAATTCACCCCTCCACTTT. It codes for CASSFQTGGNSPLHF.

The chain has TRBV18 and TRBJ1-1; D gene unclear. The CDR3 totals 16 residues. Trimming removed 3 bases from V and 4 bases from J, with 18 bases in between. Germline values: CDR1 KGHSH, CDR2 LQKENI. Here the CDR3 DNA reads TGTGCCAGCTCACCCCGCTCCGGGGTATTGAGCACTGAAGCTTTCTTT. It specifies CASSPRSGVLSTEAFF.

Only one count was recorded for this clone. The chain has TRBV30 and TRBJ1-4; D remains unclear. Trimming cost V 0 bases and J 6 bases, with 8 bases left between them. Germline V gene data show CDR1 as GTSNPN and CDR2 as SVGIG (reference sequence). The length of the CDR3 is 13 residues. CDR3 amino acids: CAWSVYSDEKLFF. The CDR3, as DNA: TGTGCCTGGAGTGTCTACTCTGATGAAAAACTGTTTTTT.

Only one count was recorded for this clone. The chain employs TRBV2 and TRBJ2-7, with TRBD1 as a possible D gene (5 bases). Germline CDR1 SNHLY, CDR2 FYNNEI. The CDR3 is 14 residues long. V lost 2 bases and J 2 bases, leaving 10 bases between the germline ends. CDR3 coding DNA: TGTGCCAGCAGTGAATTGACAGCTACCTACGAGCAGTACTTC. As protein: CASSELTATYEQYF. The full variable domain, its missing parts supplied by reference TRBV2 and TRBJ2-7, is EPEVTQTPSHQVTQMGQEVILRCVPISNHLYFYWYRQILGQKVEFLVSFYNNEISEKSEIFDDQFSVERPDGSNFTLKIRSTKLEDSAMYFCASSELTATYEQYFGPGTRLTVT.

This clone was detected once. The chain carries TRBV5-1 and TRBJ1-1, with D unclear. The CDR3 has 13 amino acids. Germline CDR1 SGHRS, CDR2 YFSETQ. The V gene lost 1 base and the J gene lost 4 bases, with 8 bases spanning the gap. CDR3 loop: CASSLNGITEAFF. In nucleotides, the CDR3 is TGCGCCAGCAGCTTGAACGGGATCACTGAAGCTTTCTTT.

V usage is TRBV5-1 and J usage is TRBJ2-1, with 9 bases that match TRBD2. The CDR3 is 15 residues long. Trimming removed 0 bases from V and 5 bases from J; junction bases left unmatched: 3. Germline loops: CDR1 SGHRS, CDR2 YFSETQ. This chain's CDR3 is CASSLDAGGHNEQFF. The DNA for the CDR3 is TGCGCCAGCAGCTTGGATGCGGGGGGGCACAATGAGCAGTTCTTC.

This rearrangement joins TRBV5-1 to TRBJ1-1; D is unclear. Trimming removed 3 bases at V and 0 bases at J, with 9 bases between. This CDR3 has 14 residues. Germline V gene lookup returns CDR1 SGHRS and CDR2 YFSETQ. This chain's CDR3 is CASSSQIMNTEAFF. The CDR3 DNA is TGCGCCAGCAGCTCTCAGATCATGAACACTGAAGCTTTCTTT.